The rows below give T cell receptor beta chains drawn from one sample of a study of T cell repertoires in cytomegalovirus infection. TCRdb reprocessed the reads with MiXCR, giving one entry per CDR3 protein. The sample lists hundreds of thousands of distinct CDR3 sequences, about 24% occurring once. The material sequenced was CD8+ T cells from PBMCs. Receptor source: a human donor in good health (CMV status not recorded). Some clones in this sample may be carry-over from other donors' samples. Each CDR3 is given with its conserved first and last residue. Each record gives: clone size, J gene, D gene, V gene, CDR3 DNA, CDR3 protein. The D gene is left open where the match is weak. Not every row has a clone size; where given, it reads once, few, many or a size class.

few | TRBJ1-5 | - | TRBV12-3/TRBV12-4 | TGTGCCAGCAGCGACAGCCCGAATCAGCCCCAGCATTTT | CASSDSPNQPQHF
- | TRBJ1-1 | - | TRBV5-1 | TGCGCCAGCAACTTAACGGAGAGCACTGAAGCTTTCTTT | CASNLTESTEAFF
- | TRBJ2-3 | TRBD2 | TRBV20-1 | TGCAGTGCTGCGGGGGGGCGGGCAGATACGCAGTATTTT | CSAAGGRADTQYF
few | TRBJ2-5 | - | TRBV2 | TGTGCCACCCTGGGGGGGCTAGAGACCCAGTACTTC | CATLGGLETQYF
few | TRBJ1-2 | - | TRBV12-3/TRBV12-4 | TGTGCCAGCAGCACGGTCAAGGCAGCCGGGGGCTACACCTTC | CASSTVKAAGGYTF
many | TRBJ1-5 | - | TRBV28 | TGTGCCAGCAGCGAGAGGGGGGGCTCGGCGCCCCAGCATTTT | CASSERGGSAPQHF
few | TRBJ2-7 | TRBD1 | TRBV7-6 | TGTGCCAGCAGCCAAACCGACAGGGGGAGCTCCTACGAGCAGTACTTC | CASSQTDRGSSYEQYF
few | TRBJ1-1 | TRBD1 | TRBV4-1 | TGCGCCAGCAGCGGACAGGGACTCACTGAAGCTTTCTTT | CASSGQGLTEAFF
- | TRBJ2-3 | TRBD2 | TRBV4-2 | TGTGCCAGCAGCCAAACTAGCGGGGGTACAGATACGCAGTATTTT | CASSQTSGGTDTQYF
few | TRBJ1-1 | TRBD1 | TRBV19 | TGTGCCAGTATCCCCTACGGACAGGATCAACCTGAAGCTTTCTTT | CASIPYGQDQPEAFF
- | TRBJ2-3 | TRBD1 | TRBV25-1 | TGTGCCAGCAGTGATTATTTTTCGGGACAGGGGACAGATACGCAGTATTTT | CASSDYFSGQGTDTQYF
many | TRBJ2-3 | - | TRBV7-6 | TGTGCCAGCAGCTCGGACTACCTTAGCACAGATACGCAGTATTTT | CASSSDYLSTDTQYF
- | TRBJ2-1 | TRBD2 | TRBV6-2/TRBV6-3 | TGTGCCAGCAGCCTCTCTAGCGGGGGCCACAATGAGCAGTTCTTC | CASSLSSGGHNEQFF
- | TRBJ2-7 | - | TRBV29-1 | TGCAGCGTCGATGCAGGGTTTAGGAACGAGCAGTACTTC | CSVDAGFRNEQYF
few | TRBJ2-3 | TRBD1 | TRBV7-6 | TGTGCCAGCAGAACCGGGACAGGGGAGGCGGATACGCAGTATTTT | CASRTGTGEADTQYF
few | TRBJ1-2 | - | TRBV20-1 | TGCAGTGCCGACCGGGGGCAAAGGACCTATGGCTACACCTTC | CSADRGQRTYGYTF
many | TRBJ2-2 | TRBD1 | TRBV19 | TGTGCCAGTAGCAGCGTGCGGGACAGGGTGACCGGGGAGCTGTTTTTT | CASSSVRDRVTGELFF
- | TRBJ1-1 | - | TRBV10-3 | TGTGCCATCAGTGCCCCGACATCGATGAACACTGAAGCTTTCTTT | CAISAPTSMNTEAFF
- | TRBJ2-1 | TRBD2 | TRBV10-1 | TGCGCCAGCAGTGTGAAGCGGGGAGGCGAGCAGTTCTTC | CASSVKRGGEQFF
few | TRBJ1-4 | - | TRBV25-1 | TGTGCCAGCAGTGAATGGGGGACTAATGAAAAACTGTTTTTT | CASSEWGTNEKLFF
- | TRBJ1-5 | TRBD1 | TRBV7-8 | TGTGCCAGCAGCTCCCCGAAGGGACAGGGTAATCAGCCCCAGCATTTT | CASSSPKGQGNQPQHF
few | TRBJ1-1 | TRBD1 | TRBV28 | TGTGCCAGCGGGGGGACAGGGATGAACACTGAAGCTTTCTTT | CASGGTGMNTEAFF
once | TRBJ1-2 | TRBD1 | TRBV28 | TGTGCCAGCAGTCTACCCGGGACAGGGGGAGGCTACACCTTC | CASSLPGTGGGYTF
many | TRBJ2-6 | TRBD1 | TRBV7-9 | TGTGCCAGCAGACCTGGGACAGGCCCTGGGGCCAACGTCCTGACTTTC | CASRPGTGPGANVLTF
- | TRBJ1-2 | TRBD1 | TRBV2 | TGTGCCGGGGGGACAGATAACTATGGCTACACCTTC | CAGGTDNYGYTF
many | TRBJ2-3 | - | TRBV7-6 | TGTGCCAGCAGCTTATTCTCAGGGGAAGATACGCAGTATTTT | CASSLFSGEDTQYF
- | TRBJ2-5 | - | TRBV6-1 | TGTGCCAGCAGTGTAACAGGTTTTGGGACCCAGTACTTC | CASSVTGFGTQYF
few | TRBJ2-3 | TRBD2 | TRBV27 | TGTGCCAGCGTTCGAAAGCGGGGGATCACAGATACGCAGTATTTT | CASVRKRGITDTQYF
many | TRBJ2-1 | - | TRBV27 | TGTGCCAGCAGTGACGGAGGGGGCCACAATGAGCAGTTCTTC | CASSDGGGHNEQFF
few | TRBJ1-4 | - | TRBV7-2 | TGTGCCAGCAGCTTAAGTACAGGGCCCACTAATGAAAAACTGTTTTTT | CASSLSTGPTNEKLFF
- | TRBJ1-1 | - | TRBV7-6 | TGTGCCAGCAGCTTAGGTGAGGACACTGAAGCTTTCTTT | CASSLGEDTEAFF
few | TRBJ2-1 | - | TRBV2 | TGTGCCAGCAGTGAGCACAGGCGGGATGAGCAGTTCTTC | CASSEHRRDEQFF
- | TRBJ1-5 | - | TRBV27 | TGTGCCAGCAGTTTATCCGGGGAGAAGAGCAATCAGCCCCAGCATTTT | CASSLSGEKSNQPQHF
once | TRBJ1-1 | - | TRBV27 | TGTGCCAGCAGTTTGAGGGTGCTGAGCACTGAAGCTTTCTTT | CASSLRVLSTEAFF
- | TRBJ1-6 | - | TRBV14 | TGTGCCAGCAGCCAAAGTATAAGGGATCCCTCCTATAATTCACCCCTCCACTTT | CASSQSIRDPSYNSPLHF
once | TRBJ1-4 | - | TRBV18 | TGTGCCAGCTCACCACCCGAGGGTAAAACGACTAATGAAAAACTGTTTTTT | CASSPPEGKTTNEKLFF
few | TRBJ2-1 | TRBD2 | TRBV24-1 | TGTGCCACCAGTGATTTGTCGACTAGCGGGGGTGTCTACAATGAGCAGTTCTTC | CATSDLSTSGGVYNEQFF
few | TRBJ1-1 | TRBD1 | TRBV12-3/TRBV12-4 | TGTGCCAGCAGTTTACAGGGGGAGGAGGCTGAAGCTTTCTTT | CASSLQGEEAEAFF
few | TRBJ1-1 | - | TRBV4-3 | TGCGCCAGCAGCCCACCCGGGGCAGGGCAAACTGAAGCTTTCTTT | CASSPPGAGQTEAFF
few | TRBJ1-2 | - | TRBV20-1 | TGCAGTGCCAAGGACAGCTATGGCTACACCTTC | CSAKDSYGYTF
- | TRBJ2-4 | - | TRBV14 | TGTGCCAGCAGCCAAGGAGATGGGAAATTAGCAGCCAAAAACATTCAGTACTTC | CASSQGDGKLAAKNIQYF